This TCR beta chain was observed in a study of blood T cell repertoires in COVID-19. Study as a whole: Sites across the United States, Italy and Spain contributed samples from acute and convalescent COVID-19. The cDNA or gDNA used as material had been derived from T cells, B-cell-depleted T cells, or PBMCs.

Authors' analysis steps: How many nucleated cells were present was estimated from reference gene primer amplification. Method: immunoSEQ multiplex PCR; TCRdb's copy keeps in-frame clones and lacks some. V and J calls and clone size come straight from that table; D and trimming were deduced from the DNA. Of about 58,000 clones listed, around 79% were seen once; the top ten hold around 5%. The CDR3 totals 13 residues. From germline, CDR1 is MNHNY and CDR2 SVGAGI (reference sequence). V lost 4 bases to trimming and J lost 7 bases; unmatched junction nucleotides: 6. The clonotype was recovered from a human donor in a cohort sampled during active COVID-19. Sequencing was performed on peripheral blood. The V gene is TRBV6-6, the J gene TRBJ1-2; the match to TRBD1 covers 7 bases. The CDR3 bases are TGTGCCAGCAGTTCCCCGACAGGGAGTGGCTACACCTTC. Translation gives CASSSPTGSGYTF.